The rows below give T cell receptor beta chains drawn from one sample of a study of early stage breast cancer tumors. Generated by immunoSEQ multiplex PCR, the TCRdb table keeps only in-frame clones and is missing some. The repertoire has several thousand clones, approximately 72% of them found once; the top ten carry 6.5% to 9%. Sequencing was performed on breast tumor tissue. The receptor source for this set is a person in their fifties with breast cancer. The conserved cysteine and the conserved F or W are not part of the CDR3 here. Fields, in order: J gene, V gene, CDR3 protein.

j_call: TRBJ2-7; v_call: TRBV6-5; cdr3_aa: ASRPTSGKVGEQY
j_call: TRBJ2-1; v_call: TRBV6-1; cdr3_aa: ASSAGTRVNEQF
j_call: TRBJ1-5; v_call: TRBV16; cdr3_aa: ASSQSVGNQPQH
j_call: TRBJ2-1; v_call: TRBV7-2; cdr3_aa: ASSLVWGARSGEQF
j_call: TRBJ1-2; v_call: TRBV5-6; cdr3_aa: ASSLGGTGGYT
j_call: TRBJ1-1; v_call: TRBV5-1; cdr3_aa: ASSLGQGGGTEAF
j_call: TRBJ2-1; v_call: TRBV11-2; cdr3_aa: ASSKTPGQGLHEQF
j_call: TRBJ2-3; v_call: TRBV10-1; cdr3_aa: ASSETSGVALDTQY
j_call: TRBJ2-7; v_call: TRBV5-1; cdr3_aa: ASSLDRSYEQY
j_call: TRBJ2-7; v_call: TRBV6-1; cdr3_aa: ASSERSWASGGEEQY
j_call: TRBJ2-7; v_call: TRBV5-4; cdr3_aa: ASNGGAGGGEYEQY
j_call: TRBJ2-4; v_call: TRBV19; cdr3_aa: ASSDRLAKNIQY
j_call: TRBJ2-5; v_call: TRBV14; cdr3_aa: ASSQARGGALETQY
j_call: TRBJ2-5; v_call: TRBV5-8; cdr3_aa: ASPAALGPPGQGRAETQY
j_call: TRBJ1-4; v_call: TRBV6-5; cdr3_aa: ASSPGTVGNEKLF
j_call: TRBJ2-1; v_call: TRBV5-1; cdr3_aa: ASSLAGQGYNEQF
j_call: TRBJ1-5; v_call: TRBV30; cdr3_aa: AWDEGSNQPQH
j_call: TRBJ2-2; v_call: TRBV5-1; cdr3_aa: ASSFSGTNTGELF
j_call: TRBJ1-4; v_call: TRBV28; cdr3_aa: ASSPLQGAGEKLF
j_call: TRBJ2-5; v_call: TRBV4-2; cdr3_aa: ASSQRGLETQY
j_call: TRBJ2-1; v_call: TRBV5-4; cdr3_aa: ASSSDGLAGGRINEQF
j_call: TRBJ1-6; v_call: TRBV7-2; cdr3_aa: ASSLWACNSPLH
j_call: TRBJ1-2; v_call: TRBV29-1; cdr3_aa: SVHLNYGYT
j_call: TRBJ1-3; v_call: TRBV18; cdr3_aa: ASSPQSYSGNTIY
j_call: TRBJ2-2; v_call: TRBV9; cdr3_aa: ASSVESGQGLDTGELF
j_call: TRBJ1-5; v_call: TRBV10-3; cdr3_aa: AISSTAGLGQPQH
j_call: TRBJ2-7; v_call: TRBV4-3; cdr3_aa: ASSGGGAAYEQY
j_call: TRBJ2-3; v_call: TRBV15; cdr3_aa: ATNRDRAWSTDTQY
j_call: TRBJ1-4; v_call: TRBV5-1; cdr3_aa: ASSIQSQNEKLF
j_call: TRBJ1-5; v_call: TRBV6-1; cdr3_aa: ASTLRGGYQPQH
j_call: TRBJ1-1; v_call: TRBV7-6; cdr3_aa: ASSELTGITEAF
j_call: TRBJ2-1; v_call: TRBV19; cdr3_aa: ASSYQVAGYNEQF
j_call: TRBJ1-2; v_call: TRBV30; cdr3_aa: AWSVLHGYT